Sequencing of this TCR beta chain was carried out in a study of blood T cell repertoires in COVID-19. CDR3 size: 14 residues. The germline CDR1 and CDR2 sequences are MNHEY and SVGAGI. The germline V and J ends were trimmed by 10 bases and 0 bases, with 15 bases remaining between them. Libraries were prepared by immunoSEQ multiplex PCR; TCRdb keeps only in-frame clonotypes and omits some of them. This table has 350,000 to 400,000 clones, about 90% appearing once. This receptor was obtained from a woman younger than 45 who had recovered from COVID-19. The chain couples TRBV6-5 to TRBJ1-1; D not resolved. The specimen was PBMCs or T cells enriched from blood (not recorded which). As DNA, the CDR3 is TGTGCCACGGCAGACAATCTAATGAACACTGAAGCTTTCTTT. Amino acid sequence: CATADNLMNTEAFF.